The count of the clone carrying this T cell receptor (beta chain) is one. Its target is not known. This entry belongs to a study of Graves' ophthalmopathy and Graves' hyperthyroidism. Study observations and caveats: Prediction of ophthalmopathy progression reached roughly 64% sensitivity and nearly 75% specificity.

CDR3 regions of TCR beta were amplified from RNA transcripts. Second-round multiplex PCR came after a first-round RT-PCR that employed HTBI primers. TCRdb fed the multiplex PCR reads into MiXCR, producing one record per CDR3 protein. This sample has approximately 1.2 million distinct CDR3 sequences; 36% occur once, and the top ten carry 11%. With V trimmed by 4 bases and J by 5 bases, 4 bases remained unmatched. The CDR3 contains 16 residues. CDR1 MGHDK and CDR2 SYGVNS come from the germline V gene. Sequences were obtained from peripheral blood or thyroid tissue (not recorded which). The chain is built from TRBV25-1 and TRBJ1-6, with TRBD1 matching 11 bases. The TCR comes from an adult man with Graves' hyperthyroidism. CDR3 nucleotide sequence: TGTGCCAGCAGTGGGACAGGGGGCGCCAATAATTCACCCCTCCACTTT. Protein: CASSGTGGANNSPLHF.